Included here is one TCR beta chain sequence, with context. Antigen: not known. The sample originates from a study of cytotoxic CD8 clonotypes in ibrutinib-treated CLL. Broader study findings: The study sampled sustained-remission and progressing patients at different times. Private clonotypes, not public ones, expanded at ibrutinib response.

About 2 micrograms of genomic DNA, which was extracted from cryopreserved PBMCs, served as the material used for the TCR beta libraries. Here immunoSEQ multiplex PCR was the method, and the copy in TCRdb shows in-frame clones only, minus some. The table lists approximately 330,000 clones, around four fifths of them singletons. The sequence was collected from a human donor with chronic lymphocytic leukemia. This sample comprised PBMCs, obtained before ibrutinib treatment.

CDR3 coding DNA: TGTGCCAGCAGCCAATTTAAACAAAACATTCAGTACTTC. Amino acids: CASSQFKQNIQYF. The rearrangement joins TRBV7-2 to TRBJ2-4; D gene uncertain. Germline lookup yields CDR1 SGHTA and CDR2 FQGNSA. The CDR3 has 13 residues. The germline V and J ends were trimmed by 5 bases and 5 bases, with 10 bases remaining between them.